This T cell receptor (beta chain) was sequenced for a study of blood T cell repertoires in COVID-19. Study at large: There were acute and convalescent COVID-19 samples, and they came from the United States, Italy and Spain. The cDNA or gDNA used as material had been derived from T cells, B-cell-depleted T cells, or PBMCs.

Trimming stripped 1 base from V and 4 bases from J, with 16 bases between. CDR3 length: 16 amino acids. Germline V lookup: CDR1 SGHTA, CDR2 FQGNSA. Seattle participants joined during active infection and were tracked over time. Only a few counts were recorded for this clone. Authors' methods: Amplifying reference gene primers gave estimates of nucleated cell counts. Data came from immunoSEQ multiplex PCR; TCRdb stores just in-frame clones and leaves some out. The V and J calls and clone size are taken from that table; D and trimming were inferred from the DNA. The sample contains 180,000 or so clones, around 81% of which appear only once.

The sequencing input was peripheral blood. The receptor comes from a woman between 40 and 55 years old with COVID-19, enrolled during active disease. The chain carries TRBV7-2 and TRBJ2-5, with TRBD2 as a possible D gene (6 bases). CDR3 protein: CASSLVMGFGGETQYF. For the CDR3, the DNA is TGTGCCAGCAGCTTAGTCATGGGGTTCGGGGGAGAGACCCAGTACTTC.